This record concerns one TCR beta chain sequence. Antigen specificity is unknown. Germline CDR1 SGHVS, CDR2 FQNEAQ. There are 17 residues in the CDR3. V gave up 5 bases and J gave up 6 bases, with 23 bases separating them. TCRdb used MiXCR to reprocess the reads, holding one entry per CDR3 protein. The repertoire has hundreds of thousands of distinct CDR3 sequences, approximately 33% of them found once; the top ten carry 15% to 20%. These data originate in a study of T cell repertoires in cytomegalovirus infection. About the study: Public TCR beta signature analysis indicated the presence of both CMV infection and matching HLA type.

Findings and caveats of the study: Ex vivo, HLA-C-restricted CMV-specific TCR beta clonotypes prevailed over the rest of the response. Summed frequency of shared TCR beta families picked out CMV carriers who also had the relevant HLA.

The genes are TRBV7-8 and TRBJ2-1; a possible D gene is TRBD2 (6 bases). This sequence originates from a human donor in good health (CMV status not recorded). Some clones in this sample may be carry-over from other donors' samples. The sample was cultured PBMCs, taken from culture after CMV antigen stimulation. CDR3 amino acids: CASSTARGTLKGNEQFF. The DNA for the CDR3 is TGTGCCAGCAGCACCGCTCGCGGGACTCTTAAGGGCAATGAGCAGTTCTTC.